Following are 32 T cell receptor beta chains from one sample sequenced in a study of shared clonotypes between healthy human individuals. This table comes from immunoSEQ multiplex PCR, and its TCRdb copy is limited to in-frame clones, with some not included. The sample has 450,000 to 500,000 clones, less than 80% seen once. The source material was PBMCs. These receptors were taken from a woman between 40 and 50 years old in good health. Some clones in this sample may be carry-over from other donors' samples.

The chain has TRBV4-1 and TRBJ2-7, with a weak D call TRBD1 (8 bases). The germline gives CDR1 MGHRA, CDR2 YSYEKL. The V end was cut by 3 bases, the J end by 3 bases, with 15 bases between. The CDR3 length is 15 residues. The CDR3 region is CASSHKDREGYEQYF. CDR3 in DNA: TGCGCCAGCAGCCATAAGGACAGGGAGGGCTACGAGCAGTACTTC.

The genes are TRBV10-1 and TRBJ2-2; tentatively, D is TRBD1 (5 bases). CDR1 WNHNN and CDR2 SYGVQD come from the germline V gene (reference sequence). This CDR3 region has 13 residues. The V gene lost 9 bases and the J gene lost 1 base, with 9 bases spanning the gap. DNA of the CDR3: TGCGCCAGGGACAATCGGAACACCGGGGAGCTGTTTTTT. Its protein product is CARDNRNTGELFF.

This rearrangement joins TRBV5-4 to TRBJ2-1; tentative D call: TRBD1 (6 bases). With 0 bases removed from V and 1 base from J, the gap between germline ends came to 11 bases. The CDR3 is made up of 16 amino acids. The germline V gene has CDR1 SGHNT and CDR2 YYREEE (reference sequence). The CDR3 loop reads CASSLGGRPSYNEQFF. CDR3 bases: TGTGCCAGCAGCTTGGGGGGGCGACCATCCTACAATGAGCAGTTCTTC.

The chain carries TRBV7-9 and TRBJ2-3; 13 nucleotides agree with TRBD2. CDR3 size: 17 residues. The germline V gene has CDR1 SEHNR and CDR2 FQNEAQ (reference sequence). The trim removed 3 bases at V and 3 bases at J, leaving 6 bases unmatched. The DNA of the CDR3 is TGTGCCAGCAGCTTGGATCCACTAGCGGGAGGGACAGATACGCAGTATTTT. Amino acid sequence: CASSLDPLAGGTDTQYF.

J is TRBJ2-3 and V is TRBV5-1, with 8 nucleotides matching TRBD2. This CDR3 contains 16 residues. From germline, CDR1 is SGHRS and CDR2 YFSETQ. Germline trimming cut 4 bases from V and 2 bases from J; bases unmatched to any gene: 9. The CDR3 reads CASSAKTSDYTDTQYF. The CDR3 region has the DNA TGCGCCAGCAGCGCGAAGACTAGCGACTACACAGATACGCAGTATTTT.

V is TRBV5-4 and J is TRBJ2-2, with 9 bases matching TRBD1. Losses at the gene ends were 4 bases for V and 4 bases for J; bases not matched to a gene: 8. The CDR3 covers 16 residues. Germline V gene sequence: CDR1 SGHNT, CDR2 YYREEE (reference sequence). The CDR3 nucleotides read TGTGCCAGCAGCCCACAGGGGGCCCCTATCACCGGGGAGCTGTTTTTT. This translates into CASSPQGAPITGELFF.

The CDR3 reads CASSQESAGATDTQYF. The CDR3 DNA sequence: TGTGCCAGCAGCCAAGAATCGGCGGGAGCCACAGATACGCAGTATTTT. The chain couples TRBV4-2 to TRBJ2-3; 7 bases fit TRBD2. This CDR3 spans 16 amino acids. The germline CDR1 and CDR2 sequences are LGHNA and YNFKEQ. V trimming: 0 bases; J trimming: 2 bases; junction bases outside the gene matches: 5.

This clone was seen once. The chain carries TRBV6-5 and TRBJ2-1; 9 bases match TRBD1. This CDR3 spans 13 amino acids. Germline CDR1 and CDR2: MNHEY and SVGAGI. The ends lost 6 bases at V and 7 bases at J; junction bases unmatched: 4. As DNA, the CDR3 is TGTGCCAGCAGAAAGGACAGGGGAAATGAGCAGTTCTTC. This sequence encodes CASRKDRGNEQFF.

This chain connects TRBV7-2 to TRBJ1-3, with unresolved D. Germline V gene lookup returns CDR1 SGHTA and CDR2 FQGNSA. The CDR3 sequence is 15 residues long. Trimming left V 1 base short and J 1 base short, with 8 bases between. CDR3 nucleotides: TGTGCCAGCAGCTTAGTCAGTACGTCTGGAAACACCATATATTTT. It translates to CASSLVSTSGNTIYF.

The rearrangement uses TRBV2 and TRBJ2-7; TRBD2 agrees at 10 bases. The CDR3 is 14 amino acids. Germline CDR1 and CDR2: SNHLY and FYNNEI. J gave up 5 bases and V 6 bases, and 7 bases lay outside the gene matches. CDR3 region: CASRSGRGGHEQYF. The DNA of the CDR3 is TGTGCCAGCAGAAGCGGGAGGGGGGGCCACGAGCAGTACTTC.

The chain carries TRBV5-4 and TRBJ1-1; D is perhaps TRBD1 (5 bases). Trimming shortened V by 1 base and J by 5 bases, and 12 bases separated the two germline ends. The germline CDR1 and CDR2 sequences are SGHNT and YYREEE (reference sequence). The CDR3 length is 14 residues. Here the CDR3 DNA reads TGTGCCAGCAGCTTGACAGGAGCGGGGACTGAAGCTTTCTTT. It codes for CASSLTGAGTEAFF.

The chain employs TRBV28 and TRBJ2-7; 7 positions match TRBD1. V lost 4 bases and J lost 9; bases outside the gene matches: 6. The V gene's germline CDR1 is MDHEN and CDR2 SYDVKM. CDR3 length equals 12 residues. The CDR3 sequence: CASSSPDRRQYF. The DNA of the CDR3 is TGTGCCAGCAGTTCCCCGGACAGGAGGCAGTACTTC.

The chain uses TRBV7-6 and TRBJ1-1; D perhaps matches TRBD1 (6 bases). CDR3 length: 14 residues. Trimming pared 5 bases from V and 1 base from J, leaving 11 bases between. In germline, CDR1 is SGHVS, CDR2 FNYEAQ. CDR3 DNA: TGTGCCAGCAGCGGGGGCCGGGGGAACACTGAAGCTTTCTTT. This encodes CASSGGRGNTEAFF.

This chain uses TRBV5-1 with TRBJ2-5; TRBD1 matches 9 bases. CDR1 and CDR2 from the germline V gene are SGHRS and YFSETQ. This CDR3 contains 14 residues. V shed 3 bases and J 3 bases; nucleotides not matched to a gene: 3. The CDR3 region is CASSYWTGEETQYF. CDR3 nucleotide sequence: TGCGCCAGCAGCTACTGGACAGGGGAAGAGACCCAGTACTTC.

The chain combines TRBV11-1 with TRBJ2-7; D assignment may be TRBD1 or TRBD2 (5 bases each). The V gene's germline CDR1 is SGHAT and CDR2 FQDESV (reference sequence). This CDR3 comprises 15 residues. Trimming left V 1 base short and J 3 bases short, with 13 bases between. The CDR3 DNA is TGTGCCAGCAGCTTAGATCGGGTGAGGGGCTACGAGCAGTACTTC. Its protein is CASSLDRVRGYEQYF.

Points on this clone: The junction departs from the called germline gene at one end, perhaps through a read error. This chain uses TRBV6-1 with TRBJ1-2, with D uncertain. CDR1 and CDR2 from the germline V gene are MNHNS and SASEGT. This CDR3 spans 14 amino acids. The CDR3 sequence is CASIERTRGGGYTF. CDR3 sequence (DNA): TGTGCCAGCATTGAACGCACGCGTGGTGGTGGCTACACCTTC.

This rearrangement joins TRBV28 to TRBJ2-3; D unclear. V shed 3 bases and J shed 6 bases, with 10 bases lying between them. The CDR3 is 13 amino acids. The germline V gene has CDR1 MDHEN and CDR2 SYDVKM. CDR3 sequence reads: CASSFRMMDTQYF. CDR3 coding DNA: TGTGCCAGCAGTTTCAGAATGATGGATACGCAGTATTTT.

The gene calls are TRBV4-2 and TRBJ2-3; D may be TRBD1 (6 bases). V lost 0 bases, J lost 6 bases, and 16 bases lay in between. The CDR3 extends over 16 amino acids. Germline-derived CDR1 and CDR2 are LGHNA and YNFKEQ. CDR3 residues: CASSQDLGHPEDTQYF. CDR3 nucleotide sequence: TGTGCCAGCAGCCAAGATCTGGGACATCCGGAGGATACGCAGTATTTT.

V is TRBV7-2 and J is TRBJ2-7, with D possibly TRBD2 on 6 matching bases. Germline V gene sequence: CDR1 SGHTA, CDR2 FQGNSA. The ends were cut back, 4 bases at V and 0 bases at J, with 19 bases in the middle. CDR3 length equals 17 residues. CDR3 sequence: CASSYIGLRDSSYEQYF. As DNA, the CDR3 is TGTGCCAGCAGCTATATTGGACTACGCGATAGCTCCTACGAGCAGTACTTC.

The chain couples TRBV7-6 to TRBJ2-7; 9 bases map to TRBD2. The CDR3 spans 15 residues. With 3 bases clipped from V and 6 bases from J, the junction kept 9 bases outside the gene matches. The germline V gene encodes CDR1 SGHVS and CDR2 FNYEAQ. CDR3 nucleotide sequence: TGTGCCAGCAGCTTTGGGGCTAGCGGGAACGGCGAGCAGTACTTC. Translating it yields CASSFGASGNGEQYF.

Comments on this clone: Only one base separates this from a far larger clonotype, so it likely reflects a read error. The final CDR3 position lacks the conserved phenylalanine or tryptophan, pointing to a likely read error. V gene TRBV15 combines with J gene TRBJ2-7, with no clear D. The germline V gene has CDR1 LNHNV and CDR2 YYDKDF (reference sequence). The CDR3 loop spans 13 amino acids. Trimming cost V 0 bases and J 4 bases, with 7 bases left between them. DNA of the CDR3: TGTGCCACCAGCAGAGATGCCCGATACGAGCAGTACCTC. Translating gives CATSRDARYEQYL.

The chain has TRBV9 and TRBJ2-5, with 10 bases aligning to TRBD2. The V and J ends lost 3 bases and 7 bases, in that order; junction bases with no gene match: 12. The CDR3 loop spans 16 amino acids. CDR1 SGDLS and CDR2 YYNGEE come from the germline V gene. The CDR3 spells CASSERTSGEGGTQYF. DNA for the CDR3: TGTGCCAGCAGCGAACGGACTAGCGGAGAAGGGGGGACCCAGTACTTC.

CDR3 nucleotide sequence: TGTGCCAGCAGCTTATCAACGACGGGAGGTTGGTATGAGCAGTTCTTC. Amino acid sequence: CASSLSTTGGWYEQFF. J is TRBJ2-1 and V is TRBV7-2; 7 nucleotides agree with TRBD2. The CDR3 sequence is 16 residues long. The V segment lost 2 bases and the J segment 8 bases; nucleotides outside the gene matches: 12. In germline, CDR1 is SGHTA, CDR2 FQGNSA.

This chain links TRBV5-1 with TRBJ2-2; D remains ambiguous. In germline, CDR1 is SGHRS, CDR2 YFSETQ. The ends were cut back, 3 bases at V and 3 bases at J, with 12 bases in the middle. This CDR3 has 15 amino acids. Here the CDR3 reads CASSSDRLYTGELFF. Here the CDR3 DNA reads TGCGCCAGCAGCTCCGACCGCCTGTACACCGGGGAGCTGTTTTTT.

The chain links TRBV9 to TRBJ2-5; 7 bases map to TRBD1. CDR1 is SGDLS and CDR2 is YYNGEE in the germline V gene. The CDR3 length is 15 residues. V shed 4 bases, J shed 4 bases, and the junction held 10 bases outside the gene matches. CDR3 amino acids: CASSQGLQGLETQYF. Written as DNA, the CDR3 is TGTGCCAGCAGCCAAGGGTTACAGGGGCTAGAGACCCAGTACTTC.

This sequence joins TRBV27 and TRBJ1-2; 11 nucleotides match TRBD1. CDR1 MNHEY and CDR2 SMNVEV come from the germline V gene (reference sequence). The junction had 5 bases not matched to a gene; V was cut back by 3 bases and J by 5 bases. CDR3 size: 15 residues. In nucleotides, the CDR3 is TGTGCCAGCAGTTTGAGGGACAGGGGGTCTTATGGCTACACCTTC. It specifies CASSLRDRGSYGYTF.

CDR3 bases: TGTGCCTGGAGTTATCTCGGGGACAGGGGTGGCGAGGGCTACACCTTC. Its translation is CAWSYLGDRGGEGYTF. The chain employs TRBV30 and TRBJ1-2, with 10 bases fitting TRBD1. CDR1 GTSNPN and CDR2 SVGIG come from the germline V gene (reference sequence). The CDR3 runs 16 residues. The ends lost 2 bases at V and 8 bases at J; junction bases unmatched: 14.

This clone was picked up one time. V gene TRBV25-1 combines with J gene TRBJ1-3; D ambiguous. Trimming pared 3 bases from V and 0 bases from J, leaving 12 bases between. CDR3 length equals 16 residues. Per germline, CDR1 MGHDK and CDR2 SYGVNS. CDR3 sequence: CASSEPVSHSGNTIYF. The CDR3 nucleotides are TGTGCCAGCAGTGAGCCGGTGAGCCACTCTGGAAACACCATATATTTT. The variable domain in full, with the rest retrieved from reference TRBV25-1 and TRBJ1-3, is EADIYQTPRYLVIGTGKKITLECSQTMGHDKMYWYQQDPGMELHLIHYSYGVNSTEKGDLSSESTVSRIRTEHFPLTLESARPSHTSQYLCASSEPVSHSGNTIYFGEGSWLTVV.

CDR3 sequence: CASSVRAYSYEQYF. CDR3 DNA: TGTGCCAGCAGCGTCCGGGCCTACTCCTACGAGCAGTACTTC. The V gene is TRBV11-2, the J gene TRBJ2-7; D gene uncertain. The CDR3 is 14 amino acids. From germline, CDR1 is SGHAT and CDR2 FQNNGV. V was pared by 5 bases and J by 0 bases, with 11 bases between.

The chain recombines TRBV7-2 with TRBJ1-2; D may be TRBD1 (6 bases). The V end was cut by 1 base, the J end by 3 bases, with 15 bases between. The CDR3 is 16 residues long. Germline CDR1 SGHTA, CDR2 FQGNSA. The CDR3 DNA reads TGTGCCAGCAGCTTAGATTGGGGGCGGGCGCACTATGGCTACACCTTC. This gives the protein CASSLDWGRAHYGYTF.

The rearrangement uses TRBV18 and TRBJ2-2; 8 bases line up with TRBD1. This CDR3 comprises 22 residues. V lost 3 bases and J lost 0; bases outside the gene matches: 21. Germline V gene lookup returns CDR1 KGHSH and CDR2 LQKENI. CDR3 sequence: CASSPRTGTIPQSKSNTGELFF. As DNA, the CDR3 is TGTGCCAGCTCACCGCGGACAGGGACCATCCCACAGTCAAAATCGAACACCGGGGAGCTGTTTTTT. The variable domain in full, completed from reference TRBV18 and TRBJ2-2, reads NAGVMQNPRHLVRRRGQEARLRCSPMKGHSHVYWYRQLPEEGLKFMVYLQKENIIDESGMPKERFSAEFPKEGPSILRIQQVVRGDSAAYFCASSPRTGTIPQSKSNTGELFFGEGSRLTVL.

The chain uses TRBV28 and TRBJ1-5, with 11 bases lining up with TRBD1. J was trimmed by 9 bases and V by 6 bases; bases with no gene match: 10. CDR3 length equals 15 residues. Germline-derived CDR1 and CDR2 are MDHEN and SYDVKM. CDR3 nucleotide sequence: TGTGCCAGCAGGGGGGGACAGGGGGGAAGTTGGCCCCAGCATTTT. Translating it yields CASRGGQGGSWPQHF.